Listed below are T cell receptor beta chains from one sample, sequenced in a study of T-cell reconstitution after alpha-beta-depleted transplantation in children. In TCRdb, the PCR reads were re-called with MiXCR into one record per CDR3 protein. The sample contains about 980,000 distinct CDR3 sequences, about 29% of which appear only once. Here the sequenced sample was PBMCs, mostly from graft donor cells, taken 360 days after TCRalphabeta/CD19-depleted stem cell transplant. These receptor sequences come from a boy in the first two years of life who had a stem cell transplant for SCID, so the T cells may come from the graft donor. Each CDR3 is given with its conserved first and last residue. The D gene is left open where the match is weak. Where a row states a size, it is once, few, many or the class of an expanded clone; other rows omit it.

clone_size: -; d_call: -; j_call: TRBJ2-5; v_call: TRBV6-5; cdr3_nt: TGTGCCAGCAGTTCCCCATGGGGTGGGGAAGAGACCCAGTACTTC; cdr3_aa: CASSSPWGGEETQYF
clone_size: -; d_call: -; j_call: TRBJ1-5; v_call: TRBV12-3/TRBV12-4; cdr3_nt: TGTGCCAGCAGTCCGCTGGGGGGGGACGGGAATCAGCCCCAGCATTTT; cdr3_aa: CASSPLGGDGNQPQHF
clone_size: -; d_call: -; j_call: TRBJ1-1; v_call: TRBV27; cdr3_nt: TGTGCCAGCAGTTTTATCTGGGGCTACACTGAAGCTTTCTTT; cdr3_aa: CASSFIWGYTEAFF
clone_size: -; d_call: -; j_call: TRBJ2-1; v_call: TRBV18; cdr3_nt: TGTGCCAGCTCACCTTTGACAAGTAGCTCCTACAATGAGCAGTTCTTC; cdr3_aa: CASSPLTSSSYNEQFF
clone_size: few; d_call: -; j_call: TRBJ1-1; v_call: TRBV20-1; cdr3_nt: TGCAGTGCTAGAGATGGCGCGGGAGGGAACACTGAAGCTTTCTTT; cdr3_aa: CSARDGAGGNTEAFF
clone_size: -; d_call: -; j_call: TRBJ2-5; v_call: TRBV10-3; cdr3_nt: TGTGCCATCAGTGAAAGCCTCCAAGAGACCCAGTACTTC; cdr3_aa: CAISESLQETQYF
clone_size: -; d_call: -; j_call: TRBJ1-4; v_call: TRBV20-1; cdr3_nt: TGCAGTGCTAGTGACCGGGGGCGAAATGAAAAACTGTTTTTT; cdr3_aa: CSASDRGRNEKLFF
clone_size: many; d_call: -; j_call: TRBJ2-1; v_call: TRBV20-1; cdr3_nt: TGCAGTGTAGCAGTCCCCTACAATGAGCAGTTCTTC; cdr3_aa: CSVAVPYNEQFF
clone_size: -; d_call: -; j_call: TRBJ2-1; v_call: TRBV5-1; cdr3_nt: TGCGCCAGCAGCTTGGACGACAAAAGCTCCTACAATGAGCATTTCTTC; cdr3_aa: CASSLDDKSSYNEHFF
clone_size: -; d_call: TRBD1; j_call: TRBJ2-1; v_call: TRBV5-1; cdr3_nt: TGCGCCAGCAGCTTGGCTGGGGACAGTTCACGGTGGTCCCCCGTCTACAATGAGCAGTTCTTC; cdr3_aa: CASSLAGDSSRWSPVYNEQFF
clone_size: -; d_call: TRBD1; j_call: TRBJ2-7; v_call: TRBV12-3/TRBV12-4; cdr3_nt: TGTGCCACCAAGACCAGACAGGGGGCATGGGAGCAGTACTTC; cdr3_aa: CATKTRQGAWEQYF
clone_size: few; d_call: -; j_call: TRBJ2-3; v_call: TRBV7-2; cdr3_nt: TGTGCCAGCAGCGGGACGGGTACGCAGTATTTT; cdr3_aa: CASSGTGTQYF
clone_size: few; d_call: -; j_call: TRBJ1-6; v_call: TRBV28; cdr3_nt: TGTGCCACCAAAAGGGGTCAGGGAGGATCACCCCTCCACTTT; cdr3_aa: CATKRGQGGSPLHF
clone_size: -; d_call: -; j_call: TRBJ2-2; v_call: TRBV5-1; cdr3_nt: TGCGCCAGCAGCTCAGCAGGGGGGCACCAAGGGGAGCTGTTTTTT; cdr3_aa: CASSSAGGHQGELFF
clone_size: many; d_call: -; j_call: TRBJ2-3; v_call: TRBV12-3/TRBV12-4; cdr3_nt: TGTGCCAGCAGTCGTTCTAGCACAGATACGCAGTATTTT; cdr3_aa: CASSRSSTDTQYF
clone_size: few; d_call: -; j_call: TRBJ1-5; v_call: TRBV2; cdr3_nt: TGTGCCAGCAGTGATAACACAGGGAGCAATCAGCCCCAGCATTTT; cdr3_aa: CASSDNTGSNQPQHF
clone_size: few; d_call: -; j_call: TRBJ2-3; v_call: TRBV7-2; cdr3_nt: TGTGCCAGCAGCTTACGAGGCCGCCCAGATACGCAGTATTTT; cdr3_aa: CASSLRGRPDTQYF
clone_size: -; d_call: TRBD1; j_call: TRBJ1-2; v_call: TRBV5-4; cdr3_nt: TGTGCCAGCAGTCCGACAGGGGCCTATGGCTACACCTTC; cdr3_aa: CASSPTGAYGYTF
clone_size: -; d_call: -; j_call: TRBJ1-2; v_call: TRBV10-3; cdr3_nt: TGTGCCATCAGGCTGAATCCGGACTACTATGGCTACACCTTC; cdr3_aa: CAIRLNPDYYGYTF
clone_size: -; d_call: -; j_call: TRBJ2-3; v_call: TRBV12-3/TRBV12-4; cdr3_nt: TGTGCCAGCAGTTTGGCGGCAGGGGCAGATACGCAGTATTTT; cdr3_aa: CASSLAAGADTQYF
clone_size: once; d_call: -; j_call: TRBJ1-2; v_call: TRBV5-1; cdr3_nt: TGCGCCAGCAGCTTGGAAGGGGTGGATGGCTACACCTTC; cdr3_aa: CASSLEGVDGYTF
clone_size: few; d_call: -; j_call: TRBJ1-2; v_call: TRBV12-3/TRBV12-4; cdr3_nt: TGTGCCAGCAGTTTAGAGCGCCCAGGTCGGGGCTACACCTTC; cdr3_aa: CASSLERPGRGYTF
clone_size: -; d_call: TRBD1; j_call: TRBJ2-5; v_call: TRBV11-2; cdr3_nt: TGTGCCAGCAGCCCATCCTCAACAGGGGGCGAGACCCAGTACTTC; cdr3_aa: CASSPSSTGGETQYF
clone_size: -; d_call: -; j_call: TRBJ2-7; v_call: TRBV6-1; cdr3_nt: TGTGCCAGCTTTGGCCACCGGAGCTCCTACGAGCAGTACTTC; cdr3_aa: CASFGHRSSYEQYF
clone_size: many; d_call: -; j_call: TRBJ2-2; v_call: TRBV12-3/TRBV12-4; cdr3_nt: TGTGCCAGCAGCTTAGCAGCCGGGGAGCTGTTTTTT; cdr3_aa: CASSLAAGELFF
clone_size: many; d_call: -; j_call: TRBJ2-1; v_call: TRBV5-1; cdr3_nt: TGCGCCAGCAGCTTGGATTTCTCGGCTCAAAATGAGCAGTTCTTC; cdr3_aa: CASSLDFSAQNEQFF
clone_size: few; d_call: TRBD1; j_call: TRBJ2-7; v_call: TRBV5-1; cdr3_nt: TGCGCCAGCAGCTTGTTTTTCGGACAGGGCTACGAGCAGTACTTC; cdr3_aa: CASSLFFGQGYEQYF
clone_size: few; d_call: -; j_call: TRBJ2-5; v_call: TRBV3-1; cdr3_nt: TGTGCCAGCAGCCAAGCCGGGACCGGGAATCAAGAGACCCAGTACTTC; cdr3_aa: CASSQAGTGNQETQYF